The TCR beta chain described here comes from a study of blood T cell repertoires in COVID-19. This table comes from immunoSEQ multiplex PCR, and its TCRdb copy is limited to in-frame clones, with some not included. The sample has about 240,000 clones; around 89% are singletons. In its sample, this clone was seen many times. Germline loops: CDR1 ENHRY, CDR2 SYGVKD. The CDR3 is 11 residues long. This TCR derives from a woman in her thirties who had recovered from COVID-19. The chain combines TRBV10-3 with TRBJ2-2; D perhaps matches TRBD2 (6 bases). Input material: PBMCs or T cells enriched from blood (not recorded which). CDR3 region: CAGGNTGELFF. CDR3 DNA: TGTGCGGGAGGGAACACCGGGGAGCTGTTTTTT.